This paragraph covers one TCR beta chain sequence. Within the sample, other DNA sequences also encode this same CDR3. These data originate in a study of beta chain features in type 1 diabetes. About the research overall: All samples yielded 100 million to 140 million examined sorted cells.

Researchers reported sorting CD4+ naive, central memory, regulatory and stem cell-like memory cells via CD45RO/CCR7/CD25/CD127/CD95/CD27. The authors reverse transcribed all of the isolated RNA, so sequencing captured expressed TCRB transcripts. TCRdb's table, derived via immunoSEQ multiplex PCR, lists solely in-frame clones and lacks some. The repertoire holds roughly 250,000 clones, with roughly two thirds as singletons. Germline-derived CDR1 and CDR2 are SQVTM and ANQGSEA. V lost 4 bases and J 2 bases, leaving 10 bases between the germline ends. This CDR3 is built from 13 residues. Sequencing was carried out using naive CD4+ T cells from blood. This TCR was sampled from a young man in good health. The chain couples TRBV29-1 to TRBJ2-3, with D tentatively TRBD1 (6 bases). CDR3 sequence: CSVGGRNTDTQYF. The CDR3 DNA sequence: TGCAGCGTTGGGGGGCGGAACACAGATACGCAGTATTTT.